Listed below are T cell receptor beta chains from one sample, sequenced in a study of cytomegalovirus exposure and HLA in healthy donors. Sequencing used immunoSEQ multiplex PCR; TCRdb keeps in-frame clones, though not all of them. The sample lists approximately 160,000 clones; 68% were seen once. The specimen was PBMCs. The receptors originated from a woman between 35 and 50 years old in good health and CMV-seropositive. CDR3s include the opening cysteine and the closing phenylalanine or tryptophan. A D gene is named only where the DNA matches it firmly. Size is stated for part of the rows, as once, few or many counts, or as a class when the clone is expanded.

d_call,clone_size,v_call,j_call,cdr3_nt,cdr3_aa
TRBD1,.,TRBV27,TRBJ1-1,TGTGCCAGCAGTTTTGGGACAGGGGACACTGAAGCTTTCTTT,CASSFGTGDTEAFF
TRBD1,.,TRBV7-2,TRBJ1-5,TGTGCCAGCAGCCTCAGCAGGGGGCGGAATCAGCCCCAGCATTTT,CASSLSRGRNQPQHF
TRBD1,few,TRBV5-1,TRBJ1-6,TGCGCCAGCAGCGGGACAGGGTTGGTTTCGAATTCACCCCTCCACTTT,CASSGTGLVSNSPLHF
TRBD1,few,TRBV5-1,TRBJ2-7,TGCGCCAGCAGCTTGGGCGGAACAGGGGACTCCTACGAGCAGTACTTC,CASSLGGTGDSYEQYF
TRBD1,.,TRBV7-2,TRBJ1-5,TGTGCCAGCAGGGGGACAGGGGCTAATCAGCCCCAGCATTTT,CASRGTGANQPQHF
.,.,TRBV27,TRBJ1-1,TGTGCCAGCAGTTTAGTTATGAACACTGAAGCTTTCTTT,CASSLVMNTEAFF
TRBD1,.,TRBV10-3,TRBJ2-7,TGTGCCATCAGTGAGATGGTGACAGGGGGATCCTACGAGCAGTACTTC,CAISEMVTGGSYEQYF
TRBD2,few,TRBV18,TRBJ2-5,TGTGCCAGCTCACCACCGGGTTTGGCTAGCGGAACTTCAGGGACCCAGTACTTC,CASSPPGLASGTSGTQYF
.,.,TRBV20-1,TRBJ2-7,TGCAGTGCTAGGAGCGCCTACGAGCAGTACTTC,CSARSAYEQYF
.,.,TRBV6-1,TRBJ1-5,TGTGCCAGCAGTGGCCGGGAGGCTCAGCCCCAGAATTTT,CASSGREAQPQNF